The 30 T cell receptor beta chains in this list originate from one sample, sequenced in a study of response to subunit inactivated influenza vaccine (dated 2018 in TCRdb). Library preparation used RT-PCR. TCRdb shows the sequencer as Illumina HiSeq 2500. TCRdb itself trimmed the public reads at Q25 with fastp, ran MiXCR and retained productive beta chains. Identical CDR3 proteins give one entry, which carries the most common genes and DNA. A total of about 780,000 distinct CDR3 sequences appear in this sample, roughly 18% of them only once. Around 9.9% of the sample is held by the ten biggest clonotypes. The sample in question was PBMCs from blood, obtained around 5 days after vaccination. The receptor source for this set is a man aged 45-65 years who received an inactivated influenza vaccine. Donor details come from another sample of the same person, matched by shared clones.

The gene calls are TRBV28 and TRBJ2-7, with 10 bases fitting TRBD2. CDR1 is MDHEN and CDR2 is SYDVKM in the germline V gene. The CDR3 spans 14 residues. V lost 6 bases, J lost 3 bases, and 5 bases stayed unmatched. The CDR3 region is CASRKREGFYEQYF. Here the CDR3 DNA reads TGTGCCAGCAGGAAGCGGGAGGGGTTCTACGAGCAGTACTTC.

The V call is TRBV3-1, the J call TRBJ2-2; 8 positions agree with TRBD1. The CDR3 spans 16 residues. V lost 6 bases, J lost 0 bases, and 6 bases stayed unmatched. Germline values: CDR1 LGHDT, CDR2 YNNKEL (reference sequence). CDR3 nucleotides: TGTGCCAGCAGTCGACGACAGGGGACGAACACCGGGGAGCTGTTTTTT. Translating gives CASSRRQGTNTGELFF.

The chain uses TRBV20-1 and TRBJ2-7; 8 bases match TRBD2. The V and J ends lost 3 bases and 5 bases, in that order; junction bases with no gene match: 9. The CDR3 runs 14 residues. Looked up from germline, CDR1 is DFQATT and CDR2 is SNEGSKA (reference sequence). The CDR3 spells CSARDGRAGHEQYF. The CDR3, as DNA: TGCAGTGCTAGGGACGGGAGGGCCGGCCACGAGCAGTACTTC.

Turning to this clonotype: The junction does not match germline at one end; this may be a read error. J is TRBJ2-5 and V is TRBV28; 7 bases map to TRBD2. Germline lookup yields CDR1 MDHEN and CDR2 SYDVKM. The length of the CDR3 is 17 residues. The CDR3 DNA sequence: TGTGCCTGCAGTTTAATTCGGAGCGGGGAAACGGGGGAGACCCAGTACTTC. It specifies CACSLIRSGETGETQYF.

This clonotype occurred many times. This chain connects TRBV5-1 to TRBJ2-1, with a tentative D call TRBD1 (6 bases). The germline V gene encodes CDR1 SGHRS and CDR2 YFSETQ. The CDR3 length is 11 residues. V dropped 2 bases and J dropped 10 bases, with 7 bases sitting between them. Here the CDR3 reads CASSFTGEQFF. DNA for the CDR3: TGCGCCAGCAGCTTCACAGGGGAGCAGTTCTTC.

The J gene is TRBJ1-2, the V gene TRBV4-1; D not certain. CDR1 is MGHRA, CDR2 YSYEKL, per germline. Trimming pared 1 base from V and 7 bases from J, leaving 16 bases between. CDR3 length equals 15 residues. CDR3 in amino acids: CASSQVWPIWGGYTF. The CDR3 bases are TGCGCCAGCAGCCAAGTATGGCCGATTTGGGGTGGCTACACCTTC.

This rearrangement joins TRBV7-2 to TRBJ2-5; 7 bases agree with TRBD1. Germline V gene sequence: CDR1 SGHTA, CDR2 FQGNSA. This CDR3 comprises 16 residues. Trimming took 0 bases from V and 2 from J; bases not matched to a gene: 6. CDR3 loop: CASSLAGQAPQETQYF. The DNA for the CDR3 is TGTGCCAGCAGCTTAGCAGGACAGGCACCTCAAGAGACCCAGTACTTC.

This chain links TRBV27 with TRBJ2-5, with D possibly being TRBD2 (6 bases). The CDR3 consists of 14 residues. The ends were cut back, 5 bases at V and 4 bases at J, with 14 bases in the middle. Per germline, CDR1 MNHEY and CDR2 SMNVEV (reference sequence). The CDR3 nucleotides are TGTGCCAGCAGTGGGGACTCAAGGGGAGAGACCCAGTACTTC. Residues: CASSGDSRGETQYF.

The chain is built from TRBV29-1 and TRBJ2-7; D remains unclear. The CDR3 length is 11 residues. V lost 3 bases and J lost 2, with 5 bases in between. The germline CDR1 and CDR2 sequences are SQVTM and ANQGSEA. The DNA for the CDR3 is TGCAGCGTTGAGTCAGCCTACGAGCAGTACTTC. As protein: CSVESAYEQYF.

This clonotype was seen a few times. The J gene is TRBJ2-2, the V gene TRBV4-1; D not certain. The CDR3 covers 13 residues. Deletions cut 4 bases from V and 6 bases from J, with 9 bases between. CDR1 MGHRA and CDR2 YSYEKL come from the germline V gene. The CDR3 loop reads CASSRLGPGELFF. DNA for the CDR3: TGCGCCAGCAGCCGTCTCGGTCCCGGGGAGCTGTTTTTT.

The table lists this clonotype with a few counts. The chain uses TRBV5-1 and TRBJ2-5; tentative D call: TRBD2 (6 bases). The V and J ends lost 4 bases and 4 bases respectively, with 17 bases between them. Germline CDR1 SGHRS, CDR2 YFSETQ. CDR3 length equals 15 residues. The CDR3 DNA reads TGCGCCAGCAGCCTTAGCGGACCTAATCGAGAGACCCAGTACTTC. It is translated as CASSLSGPNRETQYF.

The genes are TRBV5-6 and TRBJ1-3, with D unresolved. Germline CDR1 reads SGHDT; CDR2 reads YYEEEE. The CDR3 is made up of 14 amino acids. V dropped 4 bases and J dropped 5 bases, with 13 bases sitting between them. The CDR3: CASSQIEQRNTIYF. Written as DNA, the CDR3 is TGTGCCAGCAGCCAGATTGAGCAGAGAAACACCATATATTTT. Complete variable domain (other parts from reference TRBV5-6 and TRBJ1-3): DAGVTQSPTHLIKTRGQQVTLRCSPKSGHDTVSWYQQALGQGPQFIFQYYEEEERQRGNFPDRFSGHQFPNYSSELNVNALLLGDSALYLCASSQIEQRNTIYFGEGSWLTVV.

CDR3 loop: CASSQRGRGSGELFF. Here the CDR3 DNA reads TGTGCCAGTAGTCAGCGGGGGCGGGGCAGCGGGGAGCTGTTTTTT. This chain joins TRBV19 and TRBJ2-2; 8 bases fit TRBD2. The CDR3 consists of 15 residues. V lost 5 bases, J lost 7 bases, and 9 bases stayed unmatched. The germline V gene has CDR1 LNHDA and CDR2 SQIVND (reference sequence).

This clonotype was observed a handful of times. The chain joins TRBV12-3 or TRBV12-4 to TRBJ2-7; TRBD2 might be the D (5 bases). V gave up 5 bases and J gave up 0 bases, with 14 bases separating them. The CDR3 contains 15 residues. The CDR3 loop reads CASSLARAGSYEQYF. CDR3 DNA sequence: TGTGCCAGCAGTCTGGCCCGGGCGGGCTCCTACGAGCAGTACTTC.

This clonotype showed up just a few times. The rearrangement joins TRBV7-9 to TRBJ2-7; a weak D match, TRBD1 (6 bases). Germline loops: CDR1 SEHNR, CDR2 FQNEAQ (reference sequence). V lost 5 bases and J 2 bases, leaving 16 bases between the germline ends. This CDR3 has 15 amino acids. CDR3 protein: CASSPEEGHPYEQYF. CDR3 nucleotide sequence: TGTGCCAGCAGCCCCGAAGAGGGACACCCCTACGAGCAGTACTTC.

The rearrangement uses TRBV3-1 and TRBJ1-2; D ambiguous. The CDR3 loop spans 15 amino acids. Trimming cost V 0 bases and J 4 bases, with 12 bases left between them. Germline V gene sequence: CDR1 LGHDT, CDR2 YNNKEL (reference sequence). The CDR3, as DNA: TGTGCCAGCAGCCAAGATTTGTGGCCGATCTATGGCTACACCTTC. Translated: CASSQDLWPIYGYTF. The variable domain in full, with the rest retrieved from reference TRBV3-1 and TRBJ1-2, is DTAVSQTPKYLVTQMGNDKSIKCEQNLGHDTMYWYKQDSKKFLKIMFSYNNKELIINETVPNRFSPKSPDKAHLNLHINSLELGDSAVYFCASSQDLWPIYGYTFGSGTRLTVV.

The chain is built from TRBV20-1 and TRBJ2-3; 8 bases are shared with TRBD1. V trimming: 6 bases; J trimming: 3 bases; junction bases outside the gene matches: 11. The germline gives CDR1 DFQATT, CDR2 SNEGSKA (reference sequence). The CDR3 is made up of 15 amino acids. CDR3 sequence: CSALSRDRRTDTQYF. Here the CDR3 DNA reads TGCAGTGCCCTTAGCCGGGACAGGAGAACAGATACGCAGTATTTT.

The V call is TRBV6-2 or TRBV6-3, the J call TRBJ2-3; a weak D match, TRBD1 (6 bases). Germline CDR1 and CDR2: MNHEY and SVGEGT. V gave up 8 bases and J gave up 10 bases, with 13 bases separating them. This CDR3 contains 11 residues. CDR3 amino acids: CASRTGQAQYF. For the CDR3, the DNA is TGTGCCAGCCGAACAGGGCAGGCGCAGTATTTT.

This clonotype was seen more than once but under ten times. The V gene is TRBV5-8, the J gene TRBJ1-4; D is uncertain. There are 12 residues in the CDR3. The germline V gene encodes CDR1 SGHTS and CDR2 YDEGEE. The CDR3 here is CATTVYMEKLFF. DNA for the CDR3: TGTGCAACCACCGTTTATATGGAAAAACTGTTTTTT.

The sample holds a few counts of this clonotype. V is TRBV20-1 and J is TRBJ2-3, with 7 bases identical to TRBD2. This CDR3 contains 16 residues. CDR1 and CDR2 (germline): DFQATT, SNEGSKA (reference sequence). The trim removed 2 bases at V and 0 bases at J, leaving 8 bases unmatched. CDR3 region: CSARTPRGGSTDTQYF. The CDR3 region has the DNA TGCAGTGCTAGAACCCCCCGCGGGGGAAGCACAGATACGCAGTATTTT.

Many counts were recorded for this clonotype. The rearrangement links TRBV29-1 to TRBJ2-1, with 14 bases matching TRBD2. This CDR3 has 14 amino acids. The germline gives CDR1 SQVTM, CDR2 ANQGSEA. The trim removed 4 bases at V and 7 bases at J, leaving 3 bases unmatched. The CDR3 bases are TGCAGCGTTGGGGGACTAGCGGGAGTAAATGAGCAGTTCTTC. Translating gives CSVGGLAGVNEQFF.

This clonotype has more than one count but fewer than ten. The chain combines TRBV4-2 with TRBJ1-1; no clear D gene. V lost 0 bases to trimming and J lost 4 bases, with 12 bases between them. Germline values: CDR1 LGHNA, CDR2 YNFKEQ. This CDR3 is 15 amino acids long. The CDR3 nucleotides read TGTGCCAGCAGCCAAGATCCACGGGGTACCACTGAAGCTTTCTTT. Its protein is CASSQDPRGTTEAFF.

In this sample, this clonotype turned up a few times. The rearrangement links TRBV10-3 to TRBJ2-2; 8 nucleotides match TRBD1. Germline CDR1 and CDR2: ENHRY and SYGVKD. This CDR3 has 15 amino acids. The V gene end was trimmed by 5 bases and the J gene end by 1 base; junction bases not matched to a gene: 3. CDR3 DNA sequence: TGTGCCATCAGTCCGACAGGGGAGAACACCGGGGAGCTGTTTTTT. This sequence encodes CAISPTGENTGELFF.

This clonotype showed up many times. The chain uses TRBV7-9 and TRBJ2-1, with 9 bases identical to TRBD1. In germline, CDR1 is SEHNR, CDR2 FQNEAQ (reference sequence). The CDR3 sequence is 16 residues long. The V gene end was trimmed by 5 bases and the J gene end by 9 bases; junction bases not matched to a gene: 14. The CDR3 is CASSNIPGQGRSEQFF. The CDR3 DNA sequence: TGTGCCAGCAGCAATATTCCGGGACAGGGCAGGAGTGAGCAGTTCTTC.

V usage is TRBV19 and J usage is TRBJ2-1; 11 nucleotides align to TRBD1. The CDR3 has 15 residues. Germline V CDR1 and CDR2: LNHDA, SQIVND (reference sequence). V was pared by 4 bases and J by 6 bases, with 5 bases of the junction left unmatched. The CDR3 DNA follows: TGTGCCAGTAGTACGGACAGGGGGCTAGGCAATGAGCAGTTCTTC. This codes for CASSTDRGLGNEQFF.

This chain uses TRBV7-9 with TRBJ2-7, with D perhaps being TRBD1 or TRBD2 (6 bases each). This CDR3 region has 14 residues. The germline CDR1 and CDR2 sequences are SEHNR and FQNEAQ (reference sequence). V lost 0 bases and J lost 5, with 11 bases in between. CDR3 in DNA: TGTGCCAGCAGCTTAGCTCTCGGGGGCAACGAGCAGTACTTC. Residues: CASSLALGGNEQYF.

This clonotype was seen a handful of times. The rearrangement links TRBV7-2 to TRBJ2-2; 14 positions agree with TRBD2. CDR1 and CDR2 (germline): SGHTA, FQGNSA. The CDR3 has 16 residues. V lost 4 bases and J lost 8; bases outside the gene matches: 6. CDR3 sequence: CASSSGTSGRGGELFF. CDR3 sequence (DNA): TGTGCCAGCAGCTCCGGGACTAGCGGGAGAGGAGGGGAGCTGTTTTTT.

The chain joins TRBV20-1 to TRBJ2-1, with 7 bases matching TRBD1. V was pared by 2 bases and J by 4 bases, with 5 bases of the junction left unmatched. The CDR3 has 14 amino acids. In germline, CDR1 is DFQATT, CDR2 SNEGSKA (reference sequence). For the CDR3, the DNA is TGCAGTGCTAGAAAACAGGGGCAATACAATGAGCAGTTCTTC. It codes for CSARKQGQYNEQFF.

The gene calls are TRBV10-3 and TRBJ1-5, with D unclear. Deletions cut 3 bases from V and 3 bases from J, with 9 bases between. This CDR3 contains 14 residues. Looked up from germline, CDR1 is ENHRY and CDR2 is SYGVKD. For the CDR3, the DNA is TGTGCCATCAGTGAAAGGCAGCTCAATCAGCCCCAGCATTTT. This codes for CAISERQLNQPQHF.

This clonotype was picked up a small number of times. The chain employs TRBV13 and TRBJ2-5; a possible D gene is TRBD2 (6 bases). Germline V gene data show CDR1 as PRHDT and CDR2 as FYEKMQ (reference sequence). The CDR3 totals 15 residues. With 5 bases removed from V and 5 bases from J, the gap between germline ends came to 18 bases. Here the CDR3 DNA reads TGTGCCAGCAGCCCCCCCGGGCCGGGGAGGGAGACCCAGTACTTC. It encodes CASSPPGPGRETQYF. Combining the CDR3 with reference TRBV13 and TRBJ2-5 gives the whole variable domain AAGVIQSPRHLIKEKRETATLKCYPIPRHDTVYWYQQGPGQDPQFLISFYEKMQSDKGSIPDRFSAQQFSDYHSELNMSSLELGDSALYFCASSPPGPGRETQYFGPGTRLLVL.